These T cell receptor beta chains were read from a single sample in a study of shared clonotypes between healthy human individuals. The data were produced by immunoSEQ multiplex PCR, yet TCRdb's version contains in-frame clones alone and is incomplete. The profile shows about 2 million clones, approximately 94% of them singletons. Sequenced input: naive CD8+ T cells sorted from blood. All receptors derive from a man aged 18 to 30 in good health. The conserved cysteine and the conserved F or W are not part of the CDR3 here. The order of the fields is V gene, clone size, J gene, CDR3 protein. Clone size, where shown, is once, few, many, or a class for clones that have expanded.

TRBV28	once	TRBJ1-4	ASSFRFRSEKLF
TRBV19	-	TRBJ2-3	ASSVTGAFTDTQY
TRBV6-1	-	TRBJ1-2	ASSVLGYT
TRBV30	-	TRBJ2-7	AWSSGTGEQY
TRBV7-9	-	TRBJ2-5	ASSSDIIGAGETQY
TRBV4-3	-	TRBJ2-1	ASSQGSDRTYNEQF
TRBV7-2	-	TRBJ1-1	ASSAYRGQYTEAF
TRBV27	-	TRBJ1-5	ASSNLGGRNQPQH
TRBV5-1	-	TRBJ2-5	ASSLELQETQY
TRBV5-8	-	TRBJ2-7	ASSWTGRAYEQY
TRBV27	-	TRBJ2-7	ASSLLLGDYEQY
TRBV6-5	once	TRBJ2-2	ASSHSGTYTGELF
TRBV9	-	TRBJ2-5	ASSGTGTSKETQY
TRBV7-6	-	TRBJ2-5	ASSLGTQETQY
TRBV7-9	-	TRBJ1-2	ASSSPGGSYMGYT
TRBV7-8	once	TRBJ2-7	ASSLGAMGEQY
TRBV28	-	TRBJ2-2	ATDRVGTGELF
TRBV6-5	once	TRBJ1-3	ASSYSWDSGNTIY
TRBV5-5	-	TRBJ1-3	ASSLGTASGNTIY
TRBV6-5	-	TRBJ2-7	ASSSPGQGYEQY
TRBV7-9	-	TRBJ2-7	ASSWAGPEQY
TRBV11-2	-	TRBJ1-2	ASSSTGGAWGYT
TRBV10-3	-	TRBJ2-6	AISEYRQNGDSGANVLT
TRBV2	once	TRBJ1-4	ASFGTGGEELF
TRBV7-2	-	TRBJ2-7	ASSWGEVYEQY
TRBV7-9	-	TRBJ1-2	ASSSSWDREAYGYT
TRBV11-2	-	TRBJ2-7	ASSPPGLVYEQY
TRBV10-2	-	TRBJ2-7	ASSELRQSYEQY
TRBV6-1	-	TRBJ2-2	ASSPRGQLTGELF
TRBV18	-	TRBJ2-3	ASSPEAYRDTQY
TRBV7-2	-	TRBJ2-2	ASSLTLGQGNTGELF
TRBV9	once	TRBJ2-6	ASSSRTGKKPGANVLT
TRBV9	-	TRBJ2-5	ASSATSGGETQY
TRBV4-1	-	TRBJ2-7	ASSQVRLAGSNYEQY
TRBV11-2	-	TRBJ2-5	ASSLTVETQY
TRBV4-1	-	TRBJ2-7	ASSQVGDYEQY
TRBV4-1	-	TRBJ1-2	ASSPGPGLYGYT
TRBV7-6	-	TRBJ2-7	ASSAGALSYEQY
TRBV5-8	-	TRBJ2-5	ASTPGPNSETQY
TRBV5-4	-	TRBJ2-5	ASSGGQETQY
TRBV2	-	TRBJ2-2	ASSSGGQGIGELF
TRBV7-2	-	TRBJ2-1	ASSPTGAYNEQF
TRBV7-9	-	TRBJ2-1	ASSLSGTTGDEQF
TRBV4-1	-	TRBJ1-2	ASSLRTFTQASNYGYT